These T cell receptor beta chains were read from a single sample in a study of cytomegalovirus exposure and HLA in healthy donors. Repertoires were generated with immunoSEQ multiplex PCR, while TCRdb's copy carries only in-frame clones and drops some. This table has fewer than 250,000 clones, 70% to 80% appearing once. Sequencing was carried out using PBMCs. Receptors originate from a male donor in good health and CMV-seropositive. The CDR3 runs from the conserved cysteine through the conserved F or W.

v_gene	j_gene	CDR3aa
TRBV5-8	TRBJ1-5	CASTLNRGIGNQPQHF
TRBV5-6	TRBJ2-1	CASSLSAGGFYNEQFF
TRBV29-1	TRBJ1-1	CSAGLGWNTEAFF
TRBV7-8	TRBJ2-7	CASFGGSLSYEQYF
TRBV7-2	TRBJ1-6	CASSLDRGYNSPLHF
TRBV7-6	TRBJ2-3	CASSLAYPGGGKDTQYF
TRBV6-1	TRBJ2-7	CAARDRDTYEQYF
TRBV7-2	TRBJ1-1	CASSLSGGTEAFF
TRBV6-4	TRBJ2-6	CASSDLGTGYSGANVLTF
TRBV2	TRBJ2-2	CASTLSDRGGTGELFF
TRBV21-1	TRBJ1-4	CASPYEGEKLFF
TRBV7-2	TRBJ1-5	CASSLQGASNQPQHF
TRBV7-2	TRBJ2-2	CASSPRTGGGELFF
TRBV7-2	TRBJ2-3	CASSQMVGETDTQYF
TRBV4-1	TRBJ2-2	CASSRAQGAQNAGELFF
TRBV19	TRBJ2-2	CASSIQGNTGELFF
TRBV7-7	TRBJ2-7	CASSLAGGASEQYF
TRBV15	TRBJ2-5	CATSRGLAGVQETQYF
TRBV5-4	TRBJ2-6	CASSAGGAFGANVLTF
TRBV27	TRBJ2-5	CASSLTPDGGSKTQYF
TRBV6-6	TRBJ2-7	CASSYSTGLTYEQYF
TRBV5-1	TRBJ2-2	CASSAATSVRGELFF
TRBV18	TRBJ1-2	CASSPGQHYGYTF
TRBV19	TRBJ1-6	CASNRAVGSPLHF
TRBV30	TRBJ1-1	CAWRTGTGREAFF
TRBV19	TRBJ2-3	CASSIERSTDTQYF
TRBV9	TRBJ2-1	CASSGGQGPYNEQFF
TRBV28	TRBJ1-2	CASSSEQTNYGYTF
TRBV2	TRBJ1-1	CASSQTTVMNTEAFF
TRBV5-5	TRBJ2-1	CASSGTSLGEQFF
TRBV5-3	TRBJ2-6	CARSRVERSGANVLTF
TRBV6-1	TRBJ2-7	CASGRLDEQYF
TRBV2	TRBJ2-2	CASSQSRERATGELFF
TRBV7-7	TRBJ1-5	CASSLDRNQPQHF
TRBV19	TRBJ2-2	CASKPRLAGRIGELFF
TRBV7-3	TRBJ2-1	CASSFSGGDNEQFF
TRBV5-1	TRBJ1-1	CASSLQQGLNTEAFF
TRBV6-1	TRBJ2-5	CASSYSVGLETQYF
TRBV6-6	TRBJ2-3	CASITEGQGADTQYF
TRBV25-1	TRBJ2-3	CASSPREPTDTQYF
TRBV6-5	TRBJ2-1	CASKRLNEQFF
TRBV7-9	TRBJ2-3	CSSSSTRTGGSTDTQYF